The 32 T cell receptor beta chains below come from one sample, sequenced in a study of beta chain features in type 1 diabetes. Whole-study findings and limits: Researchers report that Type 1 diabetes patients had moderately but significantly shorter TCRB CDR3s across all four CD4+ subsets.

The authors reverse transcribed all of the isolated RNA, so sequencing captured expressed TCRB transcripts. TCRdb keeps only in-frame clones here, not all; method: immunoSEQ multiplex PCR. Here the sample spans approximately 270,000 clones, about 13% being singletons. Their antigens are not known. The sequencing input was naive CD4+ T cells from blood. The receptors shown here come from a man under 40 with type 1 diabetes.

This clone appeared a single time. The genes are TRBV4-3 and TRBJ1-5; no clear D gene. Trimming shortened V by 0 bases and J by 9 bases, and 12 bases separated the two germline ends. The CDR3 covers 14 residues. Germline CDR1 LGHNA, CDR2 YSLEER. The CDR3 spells CASSQDPIVSPQHF. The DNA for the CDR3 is TGCGCCAGCAGCCAAGATCCCATTGTTTCGCCCCAGCATTTT.

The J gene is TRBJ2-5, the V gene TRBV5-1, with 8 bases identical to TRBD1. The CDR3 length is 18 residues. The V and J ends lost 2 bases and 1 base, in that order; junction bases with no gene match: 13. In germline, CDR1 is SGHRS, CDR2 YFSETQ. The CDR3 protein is CASSFTGTGRSLQETQYF. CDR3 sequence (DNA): TGCGCCAGCAGCTTTACCGGGACAGGCCGGAGTCTCCAAGAGACCCAGTACTTC.

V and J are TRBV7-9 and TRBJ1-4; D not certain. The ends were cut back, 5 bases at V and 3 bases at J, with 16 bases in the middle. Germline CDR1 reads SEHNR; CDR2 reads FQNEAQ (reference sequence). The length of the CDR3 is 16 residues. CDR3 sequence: CASSITPAAANEKLFF. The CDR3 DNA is TGTGCCAGCAGCATTACCCCGGCGGCGGCTAATGAAAAACTGTTTTTT. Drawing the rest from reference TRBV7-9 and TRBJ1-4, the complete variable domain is DTGVSQNPRHKITKRGQNVTFRCDPISEHNRLYWYRQTLGQGPEFLTYFQNEAQLEKSRLLSDRFSAERPKGSFSTLEIQRTEQGDSAMYLCASSITPAAANEKLFFGSGTQLSVL.

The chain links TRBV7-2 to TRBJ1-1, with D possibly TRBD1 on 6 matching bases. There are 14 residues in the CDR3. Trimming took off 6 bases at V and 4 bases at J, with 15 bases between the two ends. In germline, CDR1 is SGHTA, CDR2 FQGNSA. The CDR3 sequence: CASRIQGSFTEAFF. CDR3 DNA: TGTGCCAGCAGGATACAGGGAAGTTTCACTGAAGCTTTCTTT.

DNA for the CDR3: TGCGCCAGCAGCTTGGTACCCGGCTATGGCTACACCTTC. This sequence encodes CASSLVPGYGYTF. This chain joins TRBV5-1 and TRBJ1-2, with D unresolved. The CDR3 is 13 amino acids. Trimming left V 0 bases short and J 4 bases short, with 7 bases between. Per the germline V gene, CDR1 is SGHRS and CDR2 is YFSETQ.

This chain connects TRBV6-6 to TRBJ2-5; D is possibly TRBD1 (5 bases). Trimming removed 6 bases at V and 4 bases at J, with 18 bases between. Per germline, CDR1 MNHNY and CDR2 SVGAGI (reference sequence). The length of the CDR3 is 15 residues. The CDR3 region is CASRPPQGFVETQYF. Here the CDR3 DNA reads TGTGCCAGCAGACCCCCCCAGGGATTTGTAGAGACCCAGTACTTC.

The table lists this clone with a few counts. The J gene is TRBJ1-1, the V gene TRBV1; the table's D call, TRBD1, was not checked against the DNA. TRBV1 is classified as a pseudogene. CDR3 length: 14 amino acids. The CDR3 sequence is CTSSQESWTGKAFF. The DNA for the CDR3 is TGCACCAGCAGCCAAGAATCGTGGACAGGGAAGGCTTTCTTT.

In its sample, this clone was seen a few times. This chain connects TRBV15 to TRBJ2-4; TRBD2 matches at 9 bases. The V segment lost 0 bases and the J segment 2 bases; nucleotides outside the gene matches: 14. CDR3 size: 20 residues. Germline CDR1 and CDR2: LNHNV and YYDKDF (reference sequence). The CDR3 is CATSRERGDSGSGTKNIQYF. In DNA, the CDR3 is TGTGCCACCAGCAGAGAGAGGGGGGATAGCGGGAGTGGAACCAAAAACATTCAGTACTTC. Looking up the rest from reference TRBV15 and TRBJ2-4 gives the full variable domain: DAMVIQNPRYQVTQFGKPVTLSCSQTLNHNVMYWYQQKSSQAPKLLFHYYDKDFNNEADTPDNFQSRRPNTSFCFLDIRSPGLGDTAMYLCATSRERGDSGSGTKNIQYFGAGTRLSVL.

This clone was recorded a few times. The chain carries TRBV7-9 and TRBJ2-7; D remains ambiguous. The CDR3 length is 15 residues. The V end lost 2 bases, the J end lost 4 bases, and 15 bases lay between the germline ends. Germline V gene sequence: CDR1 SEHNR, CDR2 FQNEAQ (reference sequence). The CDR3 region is CASSLHLPYLYEQYF. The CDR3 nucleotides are TGTGCCAGCAGCTTACATTTGCCCTACCTTTACGAGCAGTACTTC.

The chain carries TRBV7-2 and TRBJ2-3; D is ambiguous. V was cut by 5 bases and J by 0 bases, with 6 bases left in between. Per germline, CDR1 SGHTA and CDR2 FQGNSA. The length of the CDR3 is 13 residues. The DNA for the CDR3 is TGTGCCAGCAGCCCCATTAGCACAGATACGCAGTATTTT. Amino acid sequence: CASSPISTDTQYF.

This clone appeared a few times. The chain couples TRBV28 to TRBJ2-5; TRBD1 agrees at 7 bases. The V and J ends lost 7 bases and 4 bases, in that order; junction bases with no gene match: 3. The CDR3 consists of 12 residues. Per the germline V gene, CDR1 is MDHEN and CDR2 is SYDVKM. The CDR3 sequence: CASKRGLETQYF. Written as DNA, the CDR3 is TGTGCCAGCAAAAGGGGGCTAGAGACCCAGTACTTC.

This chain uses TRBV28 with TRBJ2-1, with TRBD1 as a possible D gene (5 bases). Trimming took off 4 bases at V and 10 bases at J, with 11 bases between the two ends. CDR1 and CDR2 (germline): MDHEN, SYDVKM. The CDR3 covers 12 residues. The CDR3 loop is CASSSGQKEQFF. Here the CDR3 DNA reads TGTGCCAGCAGTTCCGGACAAAAGGAGCAGTTCTTC.

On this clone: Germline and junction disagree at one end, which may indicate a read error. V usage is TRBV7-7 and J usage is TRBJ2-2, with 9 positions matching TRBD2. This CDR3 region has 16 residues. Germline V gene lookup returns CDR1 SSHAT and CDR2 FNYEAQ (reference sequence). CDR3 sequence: CASSLGSGSNTGELFF. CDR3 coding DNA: TGTGCTAGCAGCTTGGGTAGCGGGAGCAACACCGGGGAGCTGTTTTTT. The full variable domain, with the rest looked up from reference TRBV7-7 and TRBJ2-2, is GAGVSQSPRYKVTKRGQDVTLRCDPISSHATLYWYQQALGQGPEFLTYFNYEAQPDKSGLPSDRFSAERPEGSISTLTIQRTEQRDSAMYRCASSLGSGSNTGELFFGEGSRLTVL.

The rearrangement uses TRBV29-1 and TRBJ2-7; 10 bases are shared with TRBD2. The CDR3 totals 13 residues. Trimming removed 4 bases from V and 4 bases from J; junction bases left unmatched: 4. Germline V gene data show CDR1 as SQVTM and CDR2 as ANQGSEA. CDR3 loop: CSVGTSGPYEQYF. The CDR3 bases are TGCAGCGTTGGGACTAGCGGACCTTACGAGCAGTACTTC.

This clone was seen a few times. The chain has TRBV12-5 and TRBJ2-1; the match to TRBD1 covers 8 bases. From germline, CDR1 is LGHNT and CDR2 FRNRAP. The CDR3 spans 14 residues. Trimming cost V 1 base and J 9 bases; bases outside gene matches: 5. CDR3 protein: CASGLGQGASEQFF. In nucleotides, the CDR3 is TGTGCTAGTGGTTTGGGGCAGGGGGCAAGTGAGCAGTTCTTC.

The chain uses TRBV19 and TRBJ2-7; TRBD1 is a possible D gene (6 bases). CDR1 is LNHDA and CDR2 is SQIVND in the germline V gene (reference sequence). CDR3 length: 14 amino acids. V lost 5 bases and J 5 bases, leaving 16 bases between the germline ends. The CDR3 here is CASSLLGTQDEQYF. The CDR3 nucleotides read TGTGCCAGTAGTCTCCTCGGGACACAGGACGAGCAGTACTTC.

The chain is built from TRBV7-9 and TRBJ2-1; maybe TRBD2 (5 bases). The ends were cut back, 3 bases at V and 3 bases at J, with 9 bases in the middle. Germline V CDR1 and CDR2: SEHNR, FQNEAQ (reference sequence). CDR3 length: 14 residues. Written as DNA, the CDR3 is TGTGCCAGCAGCTTGAGGAGGAACTACAATGAGCAGTTCTTC. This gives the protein CASSLRRNYNEQFF.

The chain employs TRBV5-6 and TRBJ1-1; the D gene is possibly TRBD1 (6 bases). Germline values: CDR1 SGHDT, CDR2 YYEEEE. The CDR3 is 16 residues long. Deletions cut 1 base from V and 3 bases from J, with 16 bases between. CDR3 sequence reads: CASSLRRGNVYTEAFF. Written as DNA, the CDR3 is TGTGCCAGCAGCTTGCGAAGGGGGAACGTGTACACTGAAGCTTTCTTT. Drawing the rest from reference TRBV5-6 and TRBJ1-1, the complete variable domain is DAGVTQSPTHLIKTRGQQVTLRCSPKSGHDTVSWYQQALGQGPQFIFQYYEEEERQRGNFPDRFSGHQFPNYSSELNVNALLLGDSALYLCASSLRRGNVYTEAFFGQGTRLTVV.

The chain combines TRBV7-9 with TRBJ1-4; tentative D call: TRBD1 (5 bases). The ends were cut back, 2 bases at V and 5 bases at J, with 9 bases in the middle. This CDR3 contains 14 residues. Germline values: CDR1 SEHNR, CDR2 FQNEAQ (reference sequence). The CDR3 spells CASSLMGPNEKLFF. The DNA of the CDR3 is TGTGCCAGCAGCTTAATGGGGCCGAATGAAAAACTGTTTTTT.

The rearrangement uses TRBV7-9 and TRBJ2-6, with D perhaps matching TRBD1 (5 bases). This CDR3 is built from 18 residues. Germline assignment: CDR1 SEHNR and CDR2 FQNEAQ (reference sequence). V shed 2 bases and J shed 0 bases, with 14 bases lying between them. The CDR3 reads CASSLKWGFTSGANVLTF. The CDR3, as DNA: TGTGCCAGCAGCTTAAAATGGGGCTTCACCTCTGGGGCCAACGTCCTGACTTTC.

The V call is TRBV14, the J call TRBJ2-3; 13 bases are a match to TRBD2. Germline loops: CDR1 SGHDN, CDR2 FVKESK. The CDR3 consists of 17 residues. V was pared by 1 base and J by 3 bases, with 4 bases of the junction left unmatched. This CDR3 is CASSQGTSGRRTDTQYF. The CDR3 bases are TGTGCCAGCAGCCAAGGGACTAGCGGGAGAAGGACAGATACGCAGTATTTT. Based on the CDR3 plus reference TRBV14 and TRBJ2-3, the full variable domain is EAGVTQFPSHSVIEKGQTVTLRCDPISGHDNLYWYRRVMGKEIKFLLHFVKESKQDESGMPNNRFLAERTGGTYSTLKVQPAELEDSGVYFCASSQGTSGRRTDTQYFGPGTRLTVL.

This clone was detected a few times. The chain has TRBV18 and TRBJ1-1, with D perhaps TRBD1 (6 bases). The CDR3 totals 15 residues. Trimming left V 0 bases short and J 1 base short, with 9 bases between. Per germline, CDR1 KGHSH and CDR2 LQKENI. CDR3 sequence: CASSPPSTGNTEAFF. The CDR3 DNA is TGTGCCAGCTCACCACCGTCGACAGGGAACACTGAAGCTTTCTTT.

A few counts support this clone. The CDR3 is CAWSVGGRATNEQFF. The CDR3, as DNA: TGTGCCTGGAGTGTGGGGGGGAGGGCCACCAATGAGCAGTTCTTC. This chain joins TRBV30 and TRBJ2-1; TRBD2 matches 7 bases. After removal of 0 bases from V and 6 bases from J, the junction contained 8 bases not matched to a gene. The germline CDR1 and CDR2 sequences are GTSNPN and SVGIG (reference sequence). The CDR3 covers 15 residues.

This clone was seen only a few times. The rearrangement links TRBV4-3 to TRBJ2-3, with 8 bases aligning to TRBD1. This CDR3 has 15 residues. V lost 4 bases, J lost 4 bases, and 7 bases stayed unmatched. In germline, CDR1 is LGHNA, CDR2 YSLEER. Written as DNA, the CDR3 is TGCGCCAGCAGCCCTTCAGGACAGGGCCCAGATACGCAGTATTTT. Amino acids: CASSPSGQGPDTQYF.

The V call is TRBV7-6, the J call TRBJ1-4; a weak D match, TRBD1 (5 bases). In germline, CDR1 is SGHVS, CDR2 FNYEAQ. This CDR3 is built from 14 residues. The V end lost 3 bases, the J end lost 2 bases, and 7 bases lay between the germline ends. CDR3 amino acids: CASSFRQTNEKLFF. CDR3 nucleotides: TGTGCCAGCAGCTTCAGACAGACTAATGAAAAACTGTTTTTT.

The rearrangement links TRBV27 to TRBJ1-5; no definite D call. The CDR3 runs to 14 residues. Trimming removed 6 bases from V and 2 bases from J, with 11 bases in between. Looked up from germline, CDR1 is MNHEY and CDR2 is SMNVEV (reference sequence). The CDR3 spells CASRPRQGNQPQHF. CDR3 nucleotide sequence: TGTGCCAGCAGGCCTCGACAAGGCAATCAGCCCCAGCATTTT.

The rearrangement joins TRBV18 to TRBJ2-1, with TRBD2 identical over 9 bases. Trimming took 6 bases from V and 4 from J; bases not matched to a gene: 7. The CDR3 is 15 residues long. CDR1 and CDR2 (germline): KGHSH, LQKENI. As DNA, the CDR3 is TGTGCCAGCTCGCTTGGACTAGCGCAGTACAATGAGCAGTTCTTC. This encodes CASSLGLAQYNEQFF.

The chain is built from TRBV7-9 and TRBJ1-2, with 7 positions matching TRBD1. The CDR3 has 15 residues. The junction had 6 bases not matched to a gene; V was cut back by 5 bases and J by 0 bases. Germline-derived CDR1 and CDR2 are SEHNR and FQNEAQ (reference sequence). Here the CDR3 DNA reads TGTGCCAGCAGCCCCAAGGACAGGACTAACTATGGCTACACCTTC. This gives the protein CASSPKDRTNYGYTF.

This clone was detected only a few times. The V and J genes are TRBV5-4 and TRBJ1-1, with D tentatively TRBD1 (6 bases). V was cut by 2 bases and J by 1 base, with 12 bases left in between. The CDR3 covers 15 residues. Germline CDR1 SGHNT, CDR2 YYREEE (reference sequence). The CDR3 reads CASSFDRTWNTEAFF. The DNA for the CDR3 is TGTGCCAGCAGCTTCGACAGGACCTGGAACACTGAAGCTTTCTTT.

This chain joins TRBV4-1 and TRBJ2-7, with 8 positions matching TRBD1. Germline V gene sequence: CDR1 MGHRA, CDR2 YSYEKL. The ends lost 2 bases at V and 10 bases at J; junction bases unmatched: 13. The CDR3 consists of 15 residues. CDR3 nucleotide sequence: TGCGCCAGCAGCCAACAGACCGTCGGACAGGGAAAACAGTACTTC. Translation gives CASSQQTVGQGKQYF.

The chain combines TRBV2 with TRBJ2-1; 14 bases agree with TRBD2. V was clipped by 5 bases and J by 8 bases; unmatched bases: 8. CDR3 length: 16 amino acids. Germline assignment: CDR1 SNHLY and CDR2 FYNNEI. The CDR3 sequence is CASSQGTSGRGDEQFF. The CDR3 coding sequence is TGTGCCAGCAGTCAGGGGACTAGCGGGAGAGGGGATGAGCAGTTCTTC. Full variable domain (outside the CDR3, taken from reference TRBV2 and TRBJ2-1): EPEVTQTPSHQVTQMGQEVILRCVPISNHLYFYWYRQILGQKVEFLVSFYNNEISEKSEIFDDQFSVERPDGSNFTLKIRSTKLEDSAMYFCASSQGTSGRGDEQFFGPGTRLTVL.

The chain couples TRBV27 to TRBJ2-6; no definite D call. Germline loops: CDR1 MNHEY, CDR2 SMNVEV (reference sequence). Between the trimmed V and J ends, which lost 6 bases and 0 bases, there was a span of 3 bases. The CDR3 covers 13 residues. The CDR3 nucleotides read TGTGCCAGCAGCAGCTCTGGGGCCAACGTCCTGACTTTC. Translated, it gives CASSSSGANVLTF. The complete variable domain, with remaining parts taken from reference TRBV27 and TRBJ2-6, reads EAQVTQNPRYLITVTGKKLTVTCSQNMNHEYMSWYRQDPGLGLRQIYYSMNVEVTDKGDVPEGYKVSRKEKRNFPLILESPSPNQTSLYFCASSSSGANVLTFGAGSRLTVL.